This T cell receptor beta chain was retrieved from a study of cytomegalovirus exposure and HLA in healthy donors. The PCR ran on 60 Vbeta and 13 Jbeta primers. The method was immunoSEQ multiplex PCR; TCRdb's version includes in-frame clones alone and lacks a portion of them. Seen here are about 200,000 clones, approximately 81% observed once, and the top ten hold approximately 2.9%. The CDR3 extends over 15 amino acids. Germline V CDR1 and CDR2: MNHEY, SMNVEV (reference sequence). V was clipped by 4 bases and J by 5 bases; unmatched bases: 8. This receptor was identified in a man aged 30 to 39 in good health and CMV-seronegative. Material: PBMCs. The rearrangement joins TRBV27 to TRBJ2-7, with 10 bases matching TRBD1. The CDR3 DNA reads as TGTGCCAGCAGTTCCGCCGGGACAGGGGTCCACGAGCAGTACTTC. It codes for CASSSAGTGVHEQYF.